These T cell receptor beta chains were read from a single sample in a study of blood T cells in healthy people across ages. TCRdb reanalysed the 5' RACE reads using MiXCR and keeps one entry per CDR3 protein. The sample holds about 290,000 distinct CDR3 sequences, 27% seen once. Material: blood. These receptors were obtained from a woman aged 70-85 years in good health. Each CDR3 is given with its conserved first and last residue. The D gene is left open where the match is weak. Clone sizes are given selectively: once, few, many, or a class where the clone is expanded.

>.|.|TRBJ2-1|TRBV3-1
CASSQFNNEQFF
TGTGCCAGCAGCCAGTTTAACAATGAGCAGTTCTTC
>.|TRBD2|TRBJ2-5|TRBV9
CASSNRIAGEIQETQYF
TGTGCCAGCAGCAATCGAATAGCGGGGGAAATCCAAGAGACCCAGTACTTC
>.|.|TRBJ2-6|TRBV29-1
CSVALTFGSGANVLTF
TGCAGCGTTGCCTTGACTTTTGGCTCTGGGGCCAACGTCCTGACTTTC
>many|.|TRBJ2-5|TRBV15
CATSRDGTEETQYF
TGTGCCACCAGCAGAGATGGGACCGAAGAGACCCAGTACTTC
>few|.|TRBJ2-3|TRBV5-1
CASTGMSTRGTDTQYF
TGCGCCAGTACAGGGATGAGCACAAGGGGCACAGATACGCAGTATTTT
>many|TRBD2|TRBJ2-7|TRBV13
CASSLPGLAGNEQYF
TGTGCCAGCAGCTTACCGGGACTAGCGGGAAACGAGCAGTACTTC
>few|TRBD2|TRBJ2-1|TRBV27
CASSVLEVAGGPSEQFF
TGTGCCAGCAGTGTCCTTGAGGTAGCGGGAGGGCCGAGTGAGCAGTTCTTC
>.|TRBD2|TRBJ2-3|TRBV5-1
CASSLVGTRGDTQYF
TGCGCCAGCAGCTTGGTGGGGACTAGGGGAGATACGCAGTATTTT
>few|.|TRBJ2-7|TRBV12-3/TRBV12-4
CASSSRGRERYEQYF
TGTGCCAGCAGTTCTCGCGGCCGGGAGAGGTACGAGCAGTACTTC
>.|.|TRBJ2-1|TRBV11-2
CASSSNPNNEQFF
TGTGCCAGCAGCTCTAACCCGAACAATGAGCAGTTCTTC
>.|TRBD2|TRBJ2-7|TRBV6-2/TRBV6-3
CASSYREGSYEQYF
TGTGCCAGCAGTTACCGGGAGGGATCCTACGAGCAGTACTTC
>many|.|TRBJ2-5|TRBV25-1
CASSEGNGRVQETQYF
TGTGCCAGCAGTGAGGGGAACGGCAGGGTACAAGAGACCCAGTACTTC
>.|.|TRBJ1-2|TRBV7-2
CASSVGSSRGASGYTF
TGTGCCAGCAGCGTAGGATCCTCTCGGGGGGCGTCGGGATACACCTTC
>.|TRBD1|TRBJ1-2|TRBV20-1
CSARAGGAYGYTF
TGCAGTGCTAGAGCAGGGGGGGCCTATGGCTACACCTTC
>.|TRBD2|TRBJ2-5|TRBV28
CASSLRAGGEQTQYF
TGTGCCAGCAGTTTAAGGGCGGGAGGCGAGCAGACCCAGTACTTC
>.|.|TRBJ2-1|TRBV19
CASSIGPRPSYNEQFF
TGTGCCAGTAGTATAGGCCCTAGACCCTCCTACAATGAGCAGTTCTTC
>.|.|TRBJ1-5|TRBV6-1
CASGSGDLRPQHF
TGTGCCAGCGGGAGTGGGGATTTGAGGCCCCAGCATTTT
>.|.|TRBJ1-1|TRBV29-1
CSVEEGLEAFF
TGCAGCGTTGAGGAGGGCCTTGAAGCTTTCTTT
>few|.|TRBJ2-6|TRBV12-3/TRBV12-4
CASSLVSGTPGANVLTF
TGTGCCAGCAGTTTAGTTTCAGGAACACCTGGGGCCAACGTCCTGACTTTC
>.|.|TRBJ2-3|TRBV28
CASTLTEGMRQYF
TGTGCCAGCACTTTGACGGAAGGGATGAGGCAGTACTTT
>few|.|TRBJ1-2|TRBV7-8
CASSLVGTGNYGYTF
TGTGCCAGCAGCTTAGTTGGGACCGGGAACTATGGCTACACCTTC
>.|.|TRBJ2-2|TRBV7-3
CASSLQGPPTGELFF
TGTGCCAGCAGCTTACAAGGGCCCCCCACCGGGGAGCTGTTTTTT
>many|.|TRBJ1-1|TRBV5-1
CASSRRASEAFF
TGCGCCAGCAGCCGGAGGGCCTCTGAAGCTTTCTTT
>.|.|TRBJ1-2|TRBV10-3
CAISESGHTGGYTF
TGTGCCATCAGTGAGTCGGGGCACACGGGTGGCTACACCTTC
>.|.|TRBJ2-7|TRBV7-2
CASSLEGARTQQYF
TGTGCCAGCAGCTTAGAAGGGGCCCGTACGCAGCAGTACTTC
>many|TRBD2|TRBJ2-5|TRBV5-1
CASSLSGSGNAKETQYF
TGCGCCAGCAGCTTGAGTGGTAGCGGGAACGCAAAAGAGACCCAGTACTTC
>few|.|TRBJ2-3|TRBV29-1
CSVPRADTQYF
TGCAGCGTCCCACGCGCAGATACGCAGTATTTT
>.|.|TRBJ2-5|TRBV20-1
CSASGRGQETQYF
TGCAGTGCTAGTGGTCGGGGACAAGAGACCCAGTACTTC